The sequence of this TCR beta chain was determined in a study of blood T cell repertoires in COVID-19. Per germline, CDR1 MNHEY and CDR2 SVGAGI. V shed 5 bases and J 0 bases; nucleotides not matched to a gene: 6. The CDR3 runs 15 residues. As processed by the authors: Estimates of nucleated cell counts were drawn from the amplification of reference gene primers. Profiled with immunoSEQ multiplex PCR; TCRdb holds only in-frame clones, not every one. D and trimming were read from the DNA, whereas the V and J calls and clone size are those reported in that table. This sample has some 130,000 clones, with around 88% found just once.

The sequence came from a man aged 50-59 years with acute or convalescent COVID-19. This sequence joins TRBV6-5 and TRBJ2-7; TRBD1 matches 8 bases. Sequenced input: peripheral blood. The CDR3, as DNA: TGTGCCAGCAGTACTGGACAGGGCCCCTCCTACGAGCAGTACTTC. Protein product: CASSTGQGPSYEQYF.